One sample yielded the 30 T cell receptor beta chains listed below, sequenced in a study of T cell responses to AZD1222 COVID-19 vaccine. TCRdb's table, derived via immunoSEQ multiplex PCR, lists solely in-frame clones and lacks some. The sample has approximately 100,000 clones; over 75% are singletons. The material sequenced was peripheral blood, taken on day 0 of AZD1222 vaccination. The receptors shown here come from an adult in good health.

The V and J genes are TRBV24-1 and TRBJ2-2; TRBD2 aligns across 7 bases. Germline V gene lookup returns CDR1 KGHDR and CDR2 SFDVKD. The CDR3 has 14 amino acids. V shed 4 bases, J shed 6 bases, and the junction held 4 bases outside the gene matches. CDR3 in DNA: TGTGCCACCAGTGAGATCCGGGGGGCCGGGGAGCTGTTTTTT. Amino acids: CATSEIRGAGELFF.

This chain uses TRBV15 with TRBJ1-1, with 7 bases identical to TRBD1. J was trimmed by 4 bases and V by 7 bases; bases with no gene match: 9. The CDR3 covers 14 residues. The germline gives CDR1 LNHNV, CDR2 YYDKDF (reference sequence). CDR3 DNA sequence: TGTGCCACCACCGCGTGGCAGGGGGGCACTGAAGCTTTCTTT. It encodes CATTAWQGGTEAFF. Filled out from reference TRBV15 and TRBJ1-1, the complete variable domain reads DAMVIQNPRYQVTQFGKPVTLSCSQTLNHNVMYWYQQKSSQAPKLLFHYYDKDFNNEADTPDNFQSRRPNTSFCFLDIRSPGLGDTAMYLCATTAWQGGTEAFFGQGTRLTVV.

This clone showed up just once. J is TRBJ1-1 and V is TRBV19; D is undetermined. Trimming cost V 5 bases and J 2 bases, with 9 bases left between them. This CDR3 has 13 amino acids. CDR1 is LNHDA and CDR2 is SQIVND in the germline V gene (reference sequence). The CDR3 DNA follows: TGTGCCAGTAGTCGCAGTAGAAACACTGAAGCTTTCTTT. As protein: CASSRSRNTEAFF.

J is TRBJ1-1 and V is TRBV6-5; D unclear. This CDR3 spans 14 amino acids. Germline V gene sequence: CDR1 MNHEY, CDR2 SVGAGI. The V and J ends lost 4 bases and 6 bases respectively, with 15 bases between them. This CDR3 is CASSSPPTRAEAFF. The CDR3 DNA reads TGTGCCAGCAGTTCCCCCCCCACTAGGGCTGAAGCTTTCTTT.

The rearrangement joins TRBV3-1 (or the pseudogene TRBV3-2) to TRBJ1-5; no definite D call. Looked up from germline, CDR1 is LGHDT and CDR2 is YNNKEL (reference sequence). V was pared by 0 bases and J by 6 bases, with 9 bases between. The CDR3 runs to 14 residues. CDR3 loop: CASSQDGRPQPQHF. As DNA, the CDR3 is TGTGCCAGCAGCCAAGATGGCAGACCTCAGCCCCAGCATTTT.

This clone was detected only a few times. V and J are TRBV5-1 and TRBJ1-1; D gene unclear. V was pared by 5 bases and J by 7 bases, with 12 bases between. CDR1 is SGHRS and CDR2 is YFSETQ in the germline V gene. The CDR3 has 12 residues. CDR3 residues: CASSRTIDEAFF. CDR3 DNA: TGCGCCAGCAGTCGAACTATAGATGAAGCTTTCTTT.

V gene TRBV6-5 combines with J gene TRBJ2-7, with TRBD2 matching 7 bases. Germline values: CDR1 MNHEY, CDR2 SVGAGI. The V gene end was trimmed by 10 bases and the J gene end by 1 base; junction bases not matched to a gene: 13. There are 15 residues in the CDR3. Written as DNA, the CDR3 is TGTGCCACTTTAAGGGGAGGGTTACGGTCCTACGAGCAGTACTTC. Protein: CATLRGGLRSYEQYF.

In its sample, this clone was seen a few times. V and J are TRBV28 and TRBJ1-2; weak D call: TRBD1 (5 bases). Germline V gene sequence: CDR1 MDHEN, CDR2 SYDVKM. Trimming removed 4 bases from V and 7 bases from J, with 16 bases in between. The length of the CDR3 is 14 residues. CDR3 DNA sequence: TGTGCCAGCAGTTCCCCTGTTTTGGGGGGTGGCTACACCTTC. The encoded protein is CASSSPVLGGGYTF.

The chain carries TRBV19 and TRBJ1-4; D is uncertain. The V end lost 5 bases, the J end lost 3 bases, and 10 bases lay between the germline ends. The germline V gene encodes CDR1 LNHDA and CDR2 SQIVND (reference sequence). The length of the CDR3 is 14 residues. The CDR3 is CASSQARANEKLFF. The CDR3 coding sequence is TGTGCCAGTAGTCAGGCAAGGGCTAATGAAAAACTGTTTTTT.

This clone occurred a few times. The CDR3 bases are TGCAGCGTTGCGATCGAGTCTGAGCAGTTCTTC. Its protein is CSVAIESEQFF. The chain has TRBV29-1 and TRBJ2-1; D is uncertain. Between the trimmed V and J ends, which lost 4 bases and 9 bases, there was a span of 10 bases. Germline loops: CDR1 SQVTM, CDR2 ANQGSEA. The CDR3 is 11 amino acids.

The chain is built from TRBV7-2 and TRBJ2-2; 11 bases line up with TRBD2. J lost 5 bases, V lost 5 bases, and 4 bases had no gene match. CDR1 and CDR2 from the germline V gene are SGHTA and FQGNSA. The CDR3 covers 15 residues. CDR3 sequence (DNA): TGTGCCAGCAGCCCGTCTAGCGGGGGGACCGGGGAGCTGTTTTTT. Encoded protein: CASSPSSGGTGELFF.

The chain carries TRBV7-9 and TRBJ1-1; 7 bases fit TRBD1. The CDR3 length is 18 residues. V lost 4 bases, J lost 1 base, and 15 bases stayed unmatched. CDR1 and CDR2 (germline): SEHNR, FQNEAQ (reference sequence). CDR3 protein: CASSSLWVTGQGNTEAFF. The CDR3 coding sequence is TGTGCCAGCAGCTCCCTTTGGGTGACAGGGCAGGGGAACACTGAAGCTTTCTTT.

This chain connects TRBV9 to TRBJ2-3; 7 bases line up with TRBD2. The trim removed 3 bases at V and 0 bases at J, leaving 13 bases unmatched. Germline loops: CDR1 SGDLS, CDR2 YYNGEE. The CDR3 has 18 amino acids. The CDR3 DNA follows: TGTGCCAGCAGCGCCCACAACGCAGCGGGGCGTAGCACAGATACGCAGTATTTT. This encodes CASSAHNAAGRSTDTQYF.

This clone occurred a few times. V and J are TRBV3-1 (or the pseudogene TRBV3-2) and TRBJ1-1; the D is unclear. The V end lost 2 bases, the J end lost 2 bases, and 12 bases lay between the germline ends. CDR1 is LGHDT, CDR2 YNNKEL, per germline (reference sequence). The CDR3 has 15 amino acids. The CDR3 DNA reads as TGTGCCAGCAGCCAAAGTCTGAGTAGCAACACTGAAGCTTTCTTT. Amino acid sequence: CASSQSLSSNTEAFF.

V is TRBV5-1 and J is TRBJ1-5, with D unresolved. Between the trimmed V and J ends, which lost 0 bases and 4 bases, there was a span of 8 bases. Per germline, CDR1 SGHRS and CDR2 YFSETQ. CDR3 length equals 14 residues. CDR3 loop: CASSLEAGNQPQHF. CDR3 nucleotide sequence: TGCGCCAGCAGCTTGGAGGCAGGTAATCAGCCCCAGCATTTT. The variable domain in full, completed from reference TRBV5-1 and TRBJ1-5, reads KAGVTQTPRYLIKTRGQQVTLSCSPISGHRSVSWYQQTPGQGLQFLFEYFSETQRNKGNFPGRFSGRQFSNSRSEMNVSTLELGDSALYLCASSLEAGNQPQHFGDGTRLSIL.

The table lists this clone with a few counts. The chain combines TRBV29-1 with TRBJ1-2; 8 bases are a match to TRBD1. This CDR3 has 11 amino acids. The V segment lost 6 bases and the J segment 8 bases; nucleotides outside the gene matches: 5. CDR1 and CDR2 (germline): SQVTM, ANQGSEA. This CDR3 is CSVGTGSGYTF. DNA of the CDR3: TGCAGCGTGGGGACAGGCAGCGGCTACACCTTC.

The chain links TRBV7-3 to TRBJ2-5; D may be TRBD1 (5 bases). Per the germline V gene, CDR1 is SGHTA and CDR2 is FQGTGA. The V end was cut by 5 bases, the J end by 4 bases, with 11 bases between. The CDR3 spans 13 residues. The CDR3 coding sequence is TGTGCCAGCAGCCCCGGACAAGGAGAGACCCAGTACTTC. Translating it yields CASSPGQGETQYF.

This chain joins TRBV7-9 and TRBJ1-4; tentatively, D is TRBD1 (6 bases). Between the trimmed V and J ends, which lost 7 bases and 6 bases, there was a span of 15 bases. Per the germline V gene, CDR1 is SEHNR and CDR2 is FQNEAQ (reference sequence). CDR3 length: 14 residues. The CDR3 reads CASTKRTEYEKLFF. The CDR3 DNA reads as TGTGCCAGCACCAAGCGGACAGAGTATGAAAAACTGTTTTTT.

This clone was counted a few times. The genes are TRBV19 and TRBJ1-1; TRBD1 is a possible D gene (6 bases). The CDR3 is 16 residues long. Trimming took off 5 bases at V and 5 bases at J, with 21 bases between the two ends. Germline CDR1 is LNHDA and CDR2 is SQIVND (reference sequence). This CDR3 reads CASSHEWARGLTEAFF. The CDR3 DNA reads TGTGCCAGTAGTCACGAGTGGGCCAGGGGATTGACTGAAGCTTTCTTT.

Only one count was recorded for this clone. V gene TRBV27 combines with J gene TRBJ1-2; no firm D call. Germline lookup yields CDR1 MNHEY and CDR2 SMNVEV (reference sequence). Deletions cut 6 bases from V and 8 bases from J, with 16 bases between. The CDR3 is made up of 13 amino acids. Written as DNA, the CDR3 is TGTGCCAGCAGCCCGGGCGCTCCCGGGGGCTACACCTTC. The encoded protein is CASSPGAPGGYTF.

In this sample, this clone turned up once. DNA of the CDR3: TGCAGTGCTAGTTGGTCCCCCCTGAAGGGGGAGCAGTACTTC. This codes for CSASWSPLKGEQYF. V usage is TRBV20-1 and J usage is TRBJ2-7, with D possibly TRBD1 on 5 matching bases. V was pared by 3 bases and J by 7 bases, with 19 bases between. The germline CDR1 and CDR2 sequences are DFQATT and SNEGSKA (reference sequence). This CDR3 is built from 14 residues.

This clone was seen just once. The rearrangement links TRBV28 to TRBJ1-1; the D is unclear. This CDR3 comprises 14 residues. Germline-derived CDR1 and CDR2 are MDHEN and SYDVKM. V gave up 2 bases and J gave up 0 bases, with 7 bases separating them. The CDR3 sequence: CASSLAEVNTEAFF. CDR3 sequence (DNA): TGTGCCAGCAGTTTAGCCGAAGTGAACACTGAAGCTTTCTTT.

The chain couples TRBV6-1 to TRBJ2-3; 7 nucleotides align to TRBD1. This CDR3 has 16 residues. Germline CDR1 reads MNHNS; CDR2 reads SASEGT. V was clipped by 3 bases and J by 3 bases; unmatched bases: 9. The CDR3, as DNA: TGTGCCAGCAGTGAGTTACAGGGGAGAGAAACAGATACGCAGTATTTT. Translated, it gives CASSELQGRETDTQYF.

This clone was detected only a few times. V usage is TRBV6-5 and J usage is TRBJ1-1; D is unresolved. The CDR3 is 14 residues long. Trimming cost V 7 bases and J 1 base, with 13 bases left between them. Germline CDR1 MNHEY, CDR2 SVGAGI. The CDR3 bases are TGTGCCAGCACCCCCCGTGCAGGGAACACTGAAGCTTTCTTT. The encoded protein is CASTPRAGNTEAFF.

The chain couples TRBV13 to TRBJ2-7; 14 bases fit TRBD2. Germline lookup yields CDR1 PRHDT and CDR2 FYEKMQ (reference sequence). The CDR3 runs to 17 residues. V dropped 2 bases and J dropped 0; count of bases not matched to a gene: 3. In nucleotides, the CDR3 is TGTGCCAGCAGCTTATGGACTAGCGGGGGGAGCTCCTACGAGCAGTACTTC. It specifies CASSLWTSGGSSYEQYF.

The chain has TRBV5-1 and TRBJ2-2; D is unclear. The CDR3 spans 16 residues. The germline gives CDR1 SGHRS, CDR2 YFSETQ. The V gene lost 4 bases and the J gene lost 3 bases, with 16 bases spanning the gap. The CDR3 region has the DNA TGCGCCAGCAGCCTTTCACCCCTTCGGGACACCGGGGAGCTGTTTTTT. Translated, it gives CASSLSPLRDTGELFF.

The chain uses TRBV19 and TRBJ1-3; tentative D call: TRBD1 (5 bases). This CDR3 comprises 14 residues. Per germline, CDR1 LNHDA and CDR2 SQIVND (reference sequence). V gave up 9 bases and J gave up 0 bases, with 12 bases separating them. In nucleotides, the CDR3 is TGTGCCAGCGCTCCGACAGACTCTGGAAACACCATATATTTT. It codes for CASAPTDSGNTIYF. Full variable domain (outside the CDR3, taken from reference TRBV19 and TRBJ1-3): DGGITQSPKYLFRKEGQNVTLSCEQNLNHDAMYWYRQDPGQGLRLIYYSQIVNDFQKGDIAEGYSVSREKKESFPLTVTSAQKNPTAFYLCASAPTDSGNTIYFGEGSWLTVV.

This sequence joins TRBV5-1 and TRBJ1-1, with a possible D match to TRBD1 (6 bases). The V and J ends lost 9 bases and 5 bases respectively, with 14 bases between them. Germline assignment: CDR1 SGHRS and CDR2 YFSETQ. The CDR3 totals 12 residues. CDR3 DNA: TGCGCCACCTCAGGGGAGGGGACTGAAGCTTTCTTT. It encodes CATSGEGTEAFF.

This rearrangement joins TRBV7-2 to TRBJ2-1; D might be TRBD1 (5 bases). CDR3 length: 15 residues. Between the trimmed V and J ends, which lost 1 base and 5 bases, there was a span of 12 bases. Germline V gene sequence: CDR1 SGHTA, CDR2 FQGNSA. The CDR3 DNA reads TGTGCCAGCAGCTTAGGGGCAGGGCCGAACAATGAGCAGTTCTTC. Residues: CASSLGAGPNNEQFF.

The V call is TRBV19, the J call TRBJ1-5; 9 nucleotides agree with TRBD1. Trimming took 4 bases from V and 8 from J; bases not matched to a gene: 6. This CDR3 has 14 residues. The germline V gene encodes CDR1 LNHDA and CDR2 SQIVND (reference sequence). CDR3 loop: CASSRTGGWEPQHF. CDR3 in DNA: TGTGCCAGTAGTAGAACAGGGGGCTGGGAGCCCCAGCATTTT.